This is a list of T cell receptor beta chains from one sample in a study of OX40 agonist ivuxolimab in advanced cancers. Only in-frame clones appear in the TCRdb table, and some are missing; sequencing was by immunoSEQ multiplex PCR. Found here are tens of thousands of clones, around 90% of them singletons; the top ten hold 2.6%. The starting material was CD4+ or CD8+ T cells sorted from blood, obtained in a trial of the OX40 agonist ivuxolimab. These receptor sequences come from an adult with an advanced solid tumor such as melanoma, head and neck, liver or kidney cancer. Both conserved end residues are trimmed from each CDR3. Fields, in order: V gene, J gene, clone size, D gene, CDR3 protein. The D gene is left open where the match is weak. Only some rows state a clone size, as once, few, many or a class for expanded clones.

v_gene: TRBV11-2
j_gene: TRBJ2-1
abundance: NA
d_gene: TRBD1
CDR3aa: ASSLGGQGLNEQF

v_gene: TRBV15
j_gene: TRBJ2-2
abundance: NA
d_gene: NA
CDR3aa: ATSGGGGTGELF

v_gene: TRBV11-2
j_gene: TRBJ2-5
abundance: NA
d_gene: TRBD2
CDR3aa: ASSSTKLAKETQY

v_gene: TRBV7-2
j_gene: TRBJ1-1
abundance: NA
d_gene: NA
CDR3aa: ASSIRRGWTEAF

v_gene: TRBV2
j_gene: TRBJ2-7
abundance: NA
d_gene: TRBD1
CDR3aa: ASRGQDRGTYEQY

v_gene: TRBV19
j_gene: TRBJ1-2
abundance: NA
d_gene: NA
CDR3aa: ASSSKVTENYGYT

v_gene: TRBV5-1
j_gene: TRBJ2-7
abundance: once
d_gene: TRBD1
CDR3aa: ASSSATGGEQY

v_gene: TRBV5-1
j_gene: TRBJ1-1
abundance: once
d_gene: TRBD1
CDR3aa: ASSSGTVMNTEAF

v_gene: TRBV7-8
j_gene: TRBJ2-1
abundance: NA
d_gene: NA
CDR3aa: ASSSNNEQF

v_gene: TRBV7-2
j_gene: TRBJ2-3
abundance: NA
d_gene: NA
CDR3aa: ASSLNRLRTDTQY

v_gene: TRBV5-1
j_gene: TRBJ2-1
abundance: NA
d_gene: TRBD2
CDR3aa: ASSMTSGRWDEQF

v_gene: TRBV7-9
j_gene: TRBJ2-1
abundance: NA
d_gene: NA
CDR3aa: ASSISGADEQF

v_gene: TRBV7-9
j_gene: TRBJ1-4
abundance: NA
d_gene: TRBD1
CDR3aa: ASSLYLDRGEKLF

v_gene: TRBV29-1
j_gene: TRBJ2-1
abundance: NA
d_gene: NA
CDR3aa: SVEDISLLRWV

v_gene: TRBV4-1
j_gene: TRBJ2-7
abundance: NA
d_gene: TRBD1
CDR3aa: ASRPLGQGWGEQY

v_gene: TRBV30
j_gene: TRBJ1-5
abundance: NA
d_gene: NA
CDR3aa: AWSTGSNQPQH

v_gene: TRBV11-2
j_gene: TRBJ2-1
abundance: NA
d_gene: TRBD2
CDR3aa: ASSRTGRKPMNEQF

v_gene: TRBV9
j_gene: TRBJ2-1
abundance: NA
d_gene: NA
CDR3aa: ASSTGTGSFEQF

v_gene: TRBV7-8
j_gene: TRBJ2-7
abundance: NA
d_gene: TRBD2
CDR3aa: ASSSRTSGSYEQY

v_gene: TRBV28
j_gene: TRBJ2-1
abundance: NA
d_gene: TRBD2
CDR3aa: ATMTSGSNEQF

v_gene: TRBV9
j_gene: TRBJ2-3
abundance: NA
d_gene: NA
CDR3aa: ASRKGVLDTQY

v_gene: TRBV30
j_gene: TRBJ1-1
abundance: NA
d_gene: NA
CDR3aa: AWRGWSGAEAF

v_gene: TRBV28
j_gene: TRBJ2-3
abundance: NA
d_gene: NA
CDR3aa: ASKKSGTSQY

v_gene: TRBV9
j_gene: TRBJ2-1
abundance: NA
d_gene: NA
CDR3aa: ASSGDNEQF

v_gene: TRBV5-1
j_gene: TRBJ1-2
abundance: NA
d_gene: NA
CDR3aa: ASSLVGTSYGYT

v_gene: TRBV14
j_gene: TRBJ1-1
abundance: NA
d_gene: TRBD1
CDR3aa: ASSRGQENTEAF

v_gene: TRBV13
j_gene: TRBJ2-1
abundance: NA
d_gene: TRBD2
CDR3aa: ASSLGFRQRDSHGTSGAYNEQF

v_gene: TRBV11-2
j_gene: TRBJ2-5
abundance: NA
d_gene: TRBD2
CDR3aa: ASTLLAGVGETQY

v_gene: TRBV30
j_gene: TRBJ1-5
abundance: NA
d_gene: NA
CDR3aa: AWSVGKNQPQH

v_gene: TRBV18
j_gene: TRBJ2-5
abundance: NA
d_gene: TRBD1
CDR3aa: ASSPGQSQETQY

v_gene: TRBV7-2
j_gene: TRBJ2-6
abundance: NA
d_gene: TRBD2
CDR3aa: ASSPVRTSGSSGANVLT

v_gene: TRBV11-1
j_gene: TRBJ2-3
abundance: once
d_gene: NA
CDR3aa: ASSRLGMGTDTQY

v_gene: TRBV5-1
j_gene: TRBJ2-2
abundance: NA
d_gene: NA
CDR3aa: ASSLRGNTGELF

v_gene: TRBV9
j_gene: TRBJ2-4
abundance: NA
d_gene: NA
CDR3aa: ASSWGVGAKNIQY

v_gene: TRBV2
j_gene: TRBJ2-7
abundance: NA
d_gene: NA
CDR3aa: ASSDVGYTYEQY

v_gene: TRBV28
j_gene: TRBJ1-4
abundance: NA
d_gene: NA
CDR3aa: ASSGQNFATNEKLF

v_gene: TRBV30
j_gene: TRBJ2-5
abundance: NA
d_gene: NA
CDR3aa: AWSGGPETQY

v_gene: TRBV27
j_gene: TRBJ2-2
abundance: NA
d_gene: TRBD2
CDR3aa: ASSMGLVNTGELF

v_gene: TRBV7-9
j_gene: TRBJ2-1
abundance: few
d_gene: NA
CDR3aa: ASSSGYNEQF

v_gene: TRBV6-1
j_gene: TRBJ1-1
abundance: NA
d_gene: NA
CDR3aa: ASSLIGNTEAF

v_gene: TRBV7-2
j_gene: TRBJ2-1
abundance: NA
d_gene: NA
CDR3aa: ASSYKPGPGEQF

v_gene: TRBV6-1
j_gene: TRBJ1-2
abundance: NA
d_gene: NA
CDR3aa: ASRQGVGYGYT

v_gene: TRBV10-3
j_gene: TRBJ2-5
abundance: NA
d_gene: NA
CDR3aa: AIGGNRETQY

v_gene: TRBV19
j_gene: TRBJ1-3
abundance: few
d_gene: TRBD1
CDR3aa: ASEVQGAFGNTIY

v_gene: TRBV6-5
j_gene: TRBJ1-3
abundance: NA
d_gene: NA
CDR3aa: ASTRTGDGGNTIY

v_gene: TRBV9
j_gene: TRBJ2-5
abundance: NA
d_gene: TRBD1
CDR3aa: ASSVEGAGETQY

v_gene: TRBV18
j_gene: TRBJ2-1
abundance: NA
d_gene: TRBD2
CDR3aa: ASSPRVAGGDEQF

v_gene: TRBV5-3
j_gene: TRBJ1-2
abundance: NA
d_gene: NA
CDR3aa: ARSLGPSLPQALRCYGYT

v_gene: TRBV18
j_gene: TRBJ2-1
abundance: once
d_gene: NA
CDR3aa: ASSPSHTNEQF

v_gene: TRBV18
j_gene: TRBJ1-5
abundance: NA
d_gene: NA
CDR3aa: ASSPGQNQPQH

v_gene: TRBV19
j_gene: TRBJ2-7
abundance: NA
d_gene: NA
CDR3aa: ASSILPGQHGGPSYEQY

v_gene: TRBV28
j_gene: TRBJ2-7
abundance: NA
d_gene: TRBD2
CDR3aa: ASALAGRAGGEQY

v_gene: TRBV18
j_gene: TRBJ1-1
abundance: NA
d_gene: TRBD1
CDR3aa: ASSPNRGNTEAF

v_gene: TRBV18
j_gene: TRBJ2-7
abundance: NA
d_gene: TRBD1
CDR3aa: ASSPPTGQGREQY

v_gene: TRBV10-3
j_gene: TRBJ2-1
abundance: NA
d_gene: TRBD2
CDR3aa: AISEGREGNEQF

v_gene: TRBV5-6
j_gene: TRBJ2-5
abundance: NA
d_gene: NA
CDR3aa: ASSKANTGETQY

v_gene: TRBV11-3
j_gene: TRBJ2-1
abundance: NA
d_gene: NA
CDR3aa: ASRATGNNEQF